This T cell receptor beta chain was recorded in a study of blood T cell repertoires in COVID-19. The data were produced by immunoSEQ multiplex PCR, yet TCRdb's version contains in-frame clones alone and is incomplete. This repertoire shows roughly 250,000 clones, approximately 85% found once; its top ten account for 3.5% to 5.5%. Grouping used clinical history reported by participants in a survey and questionnaire. Between the trimmed V and J ends, which lost 4 bases and 0 bases, there was a span of 15 bases. The CDR3 loop spans 16 amino acids. Germline CDR1 is MNHEY and CDR2 is SVGAGI. The sample was PBMCs or T cells enriched from blood (not recorded which). The sequence derives from a young woman who had recovered from COVID-19. This chain links TRBV6-5 with TRBJ1-2, with a tentative D call TRBD1 (6 bases). In DNA, the CDR3 is TGTGCCAGCAGTTCGACAACAGGGTTTACTAACTATGGCTACACCTTC. This translates into CASSSTTGFTNYGYTF.